Shown below are 7 T cell receptor beta chains from a single sample sequenced in a study of T cell repertoires in cytomegalovirus infection. A single record per CDR3 protein comes from TCRdb applying MiXCR to the reads. This sample has 250,000 or so distinct CDR3 sequences, with about 15% found just once. Sequenced material: CD8+ T cells from PBMCs. Every receptor here comes from a human donor in good health (CMV status not recorded). Some clones in this sample may be carry-over from other donors' samples.

The V call is TRBV6-6, the J call TRBJ2-1; D remains ambiguous. V was shortened by 8 bases and J by 3 bases, with 14 bases between the two germline ends. Per germline, CDR1 MNHNY and CDR2 SVGAGI (reference sequence). This CDR3 has 14 amino acids. In DNA form, the CDR3 reads TGTGCCAGCGGGGTTAACTCGATCTACAATGAGCAGTTCTTC. Protein sequence: CASGVNSIYNEQFF.

Only a few counts were recorded for this clonotype. This chain uses TRBV6-2 or TRBV6-3 with TRBJ1-1; D is undetermined. Germline assignment: CDR1 MNHEY and CDR2 SVGEGT. This CDR3 is 12 amino acids long. Trimming removed 6 bases at V and 2 bases at J, with 7 bases between. The CDR3 sequence: CASRVGNTEAFF. For the CDR3, the DNA is TGTGCCAGCAGGGTCGGTAACACTGAAGCTTTCTTT.

This clonotype came up a few times. The V call is TRBV6-5, the J call TRBJ2-7; D is perhaps TRBD1 or TRBD2 (5 bases each). The CDR3 is 13 residues long. Germline V CDR1 and CDR2: MNHEY, SVGAGI. Trimming left V 6 bases short and J 3 bases short, with 12 bases between. The CDR3: CASSRDGNYEQYF. CDR3 DNA: TGTGCCAGCAGCCGGGACGGAAACTACGAGCAGTACTTC.

This clonotype was detected ten times or more. This chain uses TRBV7-2 with TRBJ2-5, with 11 bases matching TRBD2. The CDR3 runs to 17 residues. Germline loops: CDR1 SGHTA, CDR2 FQGNSA. Losses at the gene ends were 2 bases for V and 2 bases for J; bases not matched to a gene: 7. In DNA form, the CDR3 reads TGTGCCAGCAGCTTACAGGAGGGACTAGCGGTACAAGAGACCCAGTACTTC. Translated, it gives CASSLQEGLAVQETQYF.

The rearrangement uses TRBV29-1 and TRBJ1-1, with TRBD1 identical over 7 bases. The CDR3 consists of 15 residues. J gave up 3 bases and V 6 bases, and 13 bases lay outside the gene matches. The germline gives CDR1 SQVTM, CDR2 ANQGSEA. The CDR3 DNA follows: TGCAGCGTCCAAGGGGGAAAGGGGGCTGACACTGAAGCTTTCTTT. Residues: CSVQGGKGADTEAFF.

Ten or more counts support this clonotype. The chain combines TRBV6-2 or TRBV6-3 with TRBJ2-6; no clear D. The CDR3 spans 15 residues. V lost 5 bases and J lost 4, with 12 bases in between. Germline assignment: CDR1 MNHEY and CDR2 SVGEGT. CDR3 residues: CASSPPPSGANVLTF. CDR3 coding DNA: TGTGCCAGCAGTCCACCCCCGTCAGGGGCCAACGTCCTGACTTTC.

As concerns this clonotype: Given a much more abundant clone one base away, this may be a read error. The V and J genes are TRBV2 and TRBJ2-6; D not certain. This CDR3 is 15 amino acids long. Germline V gives CDR1 SNHLY, CDR2 FYNNEI. CDR3 residues: CASSERISGTNVLTF. The CDR3 DNA is TGTGCCAGCAGTGAACGGATCTCTGGGACCAACGTCCTGACTTTC.